Sequencing of this TCR beta chain was carried out in a study of early stage breast cancer tumors. Study as a whole: Invasive lobular carcinomas made up about 35% of the 12 ER+/PR+/HER2- tumors. Each sample averaged approximately 9.9-fold read coverage.

This clone was counted once. Antigen: not known. Germline loops: CDR1 KGHSH, CDR2 LQKENI. The V segment lost 1 base and the J segment 5 bases; nucleotides outside the gene matches: 16. This CDR3 spans 19 amino acids. The study, taken as a whole, reports: Functional markers like CD4, CD8 and FOXP3 were missed in bulk sequencing.

Measured with immunoSEQ multiplex PCR; TCRdb has only the in-frame clones, and not every one. The table lists about 30,000 clones, about 70% of them singletons. This chain joins TRBV18 and TRBJ1-4; 7 bases map to TRBD1. The TCR sequence derives from a person in their fifties with breast cancer. The sequencing sample was made of blood. The CDR3 sequence is CASSPQTLQDRVRNEKLFF. CDR3 sequence (DNA): TGTGCCAGCTCACCACAAACTCTACAAGACAGGGTGAGAAATGAAAAACTGTTTTTT.